Listed below are T cell receptor beta chains from one sample, sequenced in a study of blood T cell repertoires in COVID-19. TCRdb's table, derived via immunoSEQ multiplex PCR, lists solely in-frame clones and lacks some. The sample shows 90,000 to 100,000 clones, approximately 82% of them seen only once. The sequenced sample was peripheral blood. These TCRs come from a man between 65 and 85 years old with active or convalescent COVID-19. Both conserved end residues are part of each CDR3. For some rows the clone size is stated as once, few or many, or as a class when expanded; others skip it.

v_call	clone_size	j_call	cdr3_aa
TRBV4-3	NA	TRBJ2-1	CASSQVSGVGNEQFF
TRBV7-9	NA	TRBJ2-5	CASSLAYQETQYF
TRBV12-3/TRBV12-4	NA	TRBJ1-1	CASSFRGGTEAFF
TRBV5-4	NA	TRBJ2-3	CASSLWGWSTDTQYF
TRBV7-3	NA	TRBJ2-2	CASSSGDSRNTGELFF
TRBV10-2	NA	TRBJ2-1	CASTGTNTNNEQFF
TRBV5-6	NA	TRBJ2-7	CASSAVGTHEQYF
TRBV4-2	NA	TRBJ1-3	CASSQDSTAGNTIYF
TRBV5-1	NA	TRBJ1-3	CASSLKAQDSGNTIYF
TRBV7-9	NA	TRBJ2-6	CASSFPLAGFSGANVLTF
TRBV28	NA	TRBJ2-1	CASSDSGGGERRFF
TRBV19	NA	TRBJ2-3	CASSIGGQGARDTQYF
TRBV29-1	NA	TRBJ2-3	CSVEGAGALSTDTQYF
TRBV10-3	NA	TRBJ2-1	CAISDPRGAYNEQFF
TRBV2	NA	TRBJ1-4	CASSVRTVEKLFF
TRBV19	NA	TRBJ2-2	CASSLGTSGDLNTGELFF
TRBV7-2	NA	TRBJ2-2	CASSPRTGSFTGELFF
TRBV7-3	few	TRBJ2-2	CASSSGTGAGELFF
TRBV5-4	NA	TRBJ2-1	CASSFRGNSYNEQFF
TRBV6-5	NA	TRBJ1-2	CASSYGGAQGQDTF
TRBV10-2	NA	TRBJ2-7	CASNGLDYEQYF
TRBV27	NA	TRBJ1-1	CASSQIFGEAFF
TRBV11-2	NA	TRBJ2-7	CASSPPSGVYEQYF
TRBV4-1	once	TRBJ2-1	CASSQERARLREQFF
TRBV4-1	NA	TRBJ1-4	CASRRQGLGEKLFF
TRBV27	NA	TRBJ2-7	CASSLWGGRHEQYF
TRBV25-1	NA	TRBJ2-1	CASSETGGANEQFF
TRBV6-5	NA	TRBJ2-7	CASSYGGRSEQYF
TRBV30	NA	TRBJ1-5	CAWSVQGGQPQHF
TRBV5-6	NA	TRBJ2-5	CASDKGARGETQYF
TRBV7-9	NA	TRBJ2-1	CASRSPVGEQFF
TRBV11-1	NA	TRBJ2-1	CASSLGTDNNEQFF
TRBV18	NA	TRBJ2-7	CASSPGQYYEQYF
TRBV29-1	NA	TRBJ2-5	CSVTLGTVKETQYF
TRBV19	NA	TRBJ1-5	CASSEWGHGQPQHF
TRBV4-3	NA	TRBJ1-1	CASSQLRGEMNTEAFF
TRBV5-1	once	TRBJ2-3	CASSPQVATDTQYF
TRBV28	NA	TRBJ1-1	CASRTVTEAFF
TRBV5-1	NA	TRBJ2-3	CASSLVRGTDTQYF
TRBV2	NA	TRBJ1-1	CASNPTRERNTEAFF
TRBV7-9	NA	TRBJ2-1	CASSSQAPNEQFF
TRBV3-1/TRBV3-2	NA	TRBJ2-1	CASSQEGGRGEQFF
TRBV29-1	NA	TRBJ2-1	CSSGLRGGNEQFF
TRBV7-9	NA	TRBJ2-1	CASGTYNEQFF
TRBV6-6	once	TRBJ2-7	CASSYSGNNYEQYF
TRBV5-1	NA	TRBJ2-3	CASSLLEASTDTQYF
TRBV19	NA	TRBJ2-3	CASSERGTTSTDTQYF
TRBV2	NA	TRBJ1-1	CASSEGFRGNTEAFF
TRBV3-1/TRBV3-2	NA	TRBJ2-3	CASSHLGLAATTDTQYF
TRBV11-3	NA	TRBJ2-1	CASSSAGGRSSYNEQFF
TRBV4-3	NA	TRBJ1-2	CASSRVVGQGKYGYTF
TRBV7-6	NA	TRBJ2-7	CASSSKPPVQGHHIYEQYF
TRBV6-5	NA	TRBJ2-4	CASSHPTGAINIQYF